Listed here is a single T cell receptor beta chain. Germline values: CDR1 MDHEN, CDR2 SYDVKM. Trimming removed 2 bases at V and 7 bases at J, with 11 bases between. The CDR3 totals 14 residues. The data derive from a study of blood T cell repertoires in COVID-19. The overall study: The study drew acute and convalescent COVID-19 samples from the United States, Italy and Spain. The analysed material was cDNA or gDNA that came from T cells, B-cell-depleted T cells, or PBMCs.

Source study methods: Amplification of reference gene primers was used by the study to estimate nucleated cell counts. Measured with immunoSEQ multiplex PCR; TCRdb has only the in-frame clones, and not every one. V, J and clone size reflect that table, while D and trimming were determined from the DNA. The sample lists 200,000 to 250,000 clones; around three quarters were seen once. This chain connects TRBV28 to TRBJ1-4; tentatively, D is TRBD1 (6 bases). Sample: peripheral blood. This clonotype was sampled from a woman aged 70-85 years with acute or convalescent COVID-19. The CDR3 DNA reads TGTGCCAGCAGTTTACAGGGGTTCGGTGAAAAACTGTTTTTT. Amino acid sequence: CASSLQGFGEKLFF.